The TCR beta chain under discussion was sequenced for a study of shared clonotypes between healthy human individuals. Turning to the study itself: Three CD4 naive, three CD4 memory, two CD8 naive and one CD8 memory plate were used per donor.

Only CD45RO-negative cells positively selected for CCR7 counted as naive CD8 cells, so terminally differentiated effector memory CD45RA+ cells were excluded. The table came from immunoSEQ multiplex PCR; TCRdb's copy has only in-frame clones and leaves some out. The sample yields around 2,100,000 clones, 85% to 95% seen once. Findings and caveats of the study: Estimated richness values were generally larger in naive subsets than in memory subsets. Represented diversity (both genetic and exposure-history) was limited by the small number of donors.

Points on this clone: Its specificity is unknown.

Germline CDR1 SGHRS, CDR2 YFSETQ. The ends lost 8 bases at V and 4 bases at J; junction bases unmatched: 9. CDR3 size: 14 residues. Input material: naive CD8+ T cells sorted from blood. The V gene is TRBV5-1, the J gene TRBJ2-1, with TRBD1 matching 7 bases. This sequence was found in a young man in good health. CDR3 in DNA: TGCGCCAGTTACAGGGGTCAAGGGTACAATGAGCAGTTCTTC. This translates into CASYRGQGYNEQFF.